The 32 T cell receptor beta chains presented below share a single source sample, sequenced in a study of cytomegalovirus exposure and HLA in healthy donors. With 60 Vbeta and 13 Jbeta primers, the PCR was carried out. Sequencing used immunoSEQ multiplex PCR; TCRdb keeps in-frame clones, though not all of them. The sample holds about 190,000 clones, 87% seen once. Specimen: PBMCs. The receptor set was obtained from a man aged 30 to 45 in good health and CMV-seronegative.

The chain joins TRBV6-5 to TRBJ2-5; no firm D call. Near its end, the DNA agrees better with TRBJ2-7, so the J call may be wrong. Germline lookup yields CDR1 MNHEY and CDR2 SVGAGI. The CDR3 consists of 14 residues. This CDR3 reads CASKAPHGYYEQYF. Written as DNA, the CDR3 is TGTGCCAGTAAGGCGCCCCACGGCTACTACGAGCAGTACTTC.

The J gene is TRBJ2-3, the V gene TRBV5-1; D not resolved. Germline V gives CDR1 SGHRS, CDR2 YFSETQ. The V and J ends lost 0 bases and 0 bases respectively, with 5 bases between them. The length of the CDR3 is 14 residues. The CDR3 sequence is CASSLAQSTDTQYF. CDR3 bases: TGCGCCAGCAGCTTGGCACAGAGCACAGATACGCAGTATTTT.

The gene calls are TRBV28 and TRBJ1-1; D might be TRBD1 (5 bases). CDR1 is MDHEN, CDR2 SYDVKM, per germline. The CDR3 totals 13 residues. With 7 bases removed from V and 10 bases from J, the gap between germline ends came to 19 bases. In nucleotides, the CDR3 is TGTGCCAGCACCACCGGGACTGAGACCTCAGCTTTCTTT. This sequence encodes CASTTGTETSAFF.

Worth noting for this clone: One end of the junction is discordant with germline, which a read error may explain. This chain joins TRBV7-9 and TRBJ2-7; D might be TRBD1 (5 bases). Germline CDR1 and CDR2: SEHNR and FQNEAQ (reference sequence). The CDR3 runs 11 residues. The CDR3 spells CSSSPTDEQYF. The CDR3 region has the DNA TGTTCCAGCAGCCCGACAGACGAGCAGTACTTC.

The chain carries TRBV4-2 and TRBJ2-2, with a tentative D call TRBD1 (6 bases). The CDR3 runs 17 residues. Germline lookup yields CDR1 LGHNA and CDR2 YNFKEQ. V was clipped by 0 bases and J by 4 bases, with 15 bases between them. The CDR3 protein is CASSQELQGRLTGELFF. The CDR3 DNA follows: TGTGCCAGCAGCCAAGAGTTACAGGGACGGCTCACCGGGGAGCTGTTTTTT.

The chain joins TRBV2 to TRBJ2-1; 8 bases fit TRBD2. Germline V gene data show CDR1 as SNHLY and CDR2 as FYNNEI. The CDR3 runs to 17 residues. V shed 6 bases, J shed 2 bases, and the junction held 12 bases outside the gene matches. CDR3 residues: CASRKGGLVSTYNEQFF. CDR3 sequence (DNA): TGTGCCAGCAGGAAGGGGGGACTAGTCAGCACCTACAATGAGCAGTTCTTC.

This clone was detected only a few times. This chain links TRBV28 with TRBJ2-7, with 8 bases aligning to TRBD1. The CDR3 contains 15 residues. The germline V gene has CDR1 MDHEN and CDR2 SYDVKM. V lost 3 bases, J lost 3 bases, and 7 bases stayed unmatched. CDR3 sequence reads: CASSFGRGLGYEQYF. The CDR3 DNA is TGTGCCAGCAGTTTCGGCAGGGGGCTAGGCTACGAGCAGTACTTC.

The V and J genes are TRBV7-2 and TRBJ1-1, with D possibly matching TRBD1 (6 bases). Trimming took off 1 base at V and 4 bases at J, with 16 bases between the two ends. Looked up from germline, CDR1 is SGHTA and CDR2 is FQGNSA. CDR3 size: 16 residues. The CDR3 reads CASSLVQSGAGTEAFF. The CDR3 region has the DNA TGTGCCAGCAGCTTAGTGCAATCAGGGGCAGGCACTGAAGCTTTCTTT.

V usage is TRBV11-2 and J usage is TRBJ2-1; perhaps TRBD1 as D (7 bases). CDR3 length equals 11 residues. Germline CDR1 and CDR2: SGHAT and FQNNGV. Trimming cost V 5 bases and J 13 bases, with 12 bases left between them. CDR3 bases: TGTGCCAGCAGCCCCAGGGGGGCTCAGTTCTTC. Amino acid sequence: CASSPRGAQFF.

This clone was seen just once. The chain has TRBV4-1 and TRBJ2-2, with D tentatively TRBD1 (5 bases). With 1 base removed from V and 3 bases from J, the gap between germline ends came to 12 bases. The length of the CDR3 is 16 residues. Germline CDR1 MGHRA, CDR2 YSYEKL. The CDR3 is CASSQARDRYTGELFF. CDR3 in DNA: TGCGCCAGCAGCCAAGCACGAGACAGATACACCGGGGAGCTGTTTTTT.

This sequence joins TRBV27 and TRBJ1-6, with D possibly matching TRBD1 (5 bases). The V gene's germline CDR1 is MNHEY and CDR2 SMNVEV (reference sequence). With 6 bases removed from V and 2 bases from J, the gap between germline ends came to 14 bases. The CDR3 extends over 16 amino acids. The CDR3 DNA sequence: TGTGCCAGCAGGATTATGGGGGGAACCTATAATTCACCCCTCCACTTT. Translation: CASRIMGGTYNSPLHF.

V usage is TRBV29-1 and J usage is TRBJ2-1; tentatively, D is TRBD2 (5 bases). CDR1 and CDR2 from the germline V gene are SQVTM and ANQGSEA. CDR3 length: 15 amino acids. Trimming left V 6 bases short and J 5 bases short, with 20 bases between. Written as DNA, the CDR3 is TGCAGCGTCCAAGCCAGAGGGATGAAGCACAATGAGCAGTTCTTC. This encodes CSVQARGMKHNEQFF.

The V and J genes are TRBV14 and TRBJ2-5; possibly TRBD2 for D (7 bases). Trimming left V 4 bases short and J 6 bases short, with 15 bases between. Germline V gene lookup returns CDR1 SGHDN and CDR2 FVKESK. CDR3 length: 14 amino acids. CDR3 DNA: TGTGCCAGCAGCCTTTGGGGGGGCCACCAGACCCAGTACTTC. Translation: CASSLWGGHQTQYF.

The chain carries TRBV25-1 and TRBJ2-2; no clear D. The V end lost 1 base, the J end lost 7 bases, and 10 bases lay between the germline ends. The CDR3 spans 14 residues. Germline V gene lookup returns CDR1 MGHDK and CDR2 SYGVNS. Here the CDR3 reads CASSESPGSGELFF. CDR3 DNA sequence: TGTGCCAGCAGTGAATCCCCGGGTAGCGGGGAGCTGTTTTTT.

The chain employs TRBV29-1 and TRBJ2-3, with D tentatively TRBD2 (6 bases). The CDR3 contains 14 residues. The V end was cut by 4 bases, the J end by 0 bases, with 11 bases between. Germline CDR1 and CDR2: SQVTM and ANQGSEA. In DNA, the CDR3 is TGCAGCGTTGCGTTGGGAGGAAGCACAGATACGCAGTATTTT. As protein: CSVALGGSTDTQYF.

The genes are TRBV7-6 and TRBJ1-1; 8 bases align to TRBD1. This CDR3 spans 15 amino acids. The V segment lost 0 bases and the J segment 4 bases; nucleotides outside the gene matches: 4. The V gene's germline CDR1 is SGHVS and CDR2 FNYEAQ. This CDR3 reads CASSLAYRGSTEAFF. In DNA, the CDR3 is TGTGCCAGCAGCTTAGCTTACAGGGGGAGCACTGAAGCTTTCTTT.

J is TRBJ2-7 and V is TRBV28; tentatively, D is TRBD2 (7 bases). The V gene lost 7 bases and the J gene lost 5 bases, with 18 bases spanning the gap. Germline assignment: CDR1 MDHEN and CDR2 SYDVKM. The CDR3 runs 14 residues. In DNA form, the CDR3 reads TGTGCCAGCAACACACTGGGGGGGCAAGACGAGCAGTACTTC. It encodes CASNTLGGQDEQYF.

The CDR3 is CASSSDDRVNTEAFF. The CDR3 bases are TGTGCCAGCAGTTCCGACGACAGGGTGAACACTGAAGCTTTCTTT. This chain uses TRBV28 with TRBJ1-1; 7 nucleotides match TRBD1. Looked up from germline, CDR1 is MDHEN and CDR2 is SYDVKM. Trimming removed 4 bases from V and 0 bases from J; junction bases left unmatched: 5. The CDR3 contains 15 residues.

The chain is built from TRBV6-5 and TRBJ1-1, with TRBD1 identical over 7 bases. CDR1 is MNHEY and CDR2 is SVGAGI in the germline V gene. The CDR3 sequence is 15 residues long. V lost 7 bases to trimming and J lost 1 base; unmatched junction nucleotides: 9. The CDR3 sequence is CASKTGYFTNTEAFF. DNA of the CDR3: TGTGCCAGCAAGACAGGGTACTTTACGAACACTGAAGCTTTCTTT.

The chain recombines TRBV28 with TRBJ1-5, with D perhaps matching TRBD1 (6 bases). This CDR3 has 14 residues. Looked up from germline, CDR1 is MDHEN and CDR2 is SYDVKM. Trimming shortened V by 6 bases and J by 5 bases, and 14 bases separated the two germline ends. The CDR3 region has the DNA TGTGCCAGCAGCTATACAGGGCCGTATCAGCCCCAGCATTTT. It translates to CASSYTGPYQPQHF.

This clone turned up a few times. V usage is TRBV7-9 and J usage is TRBJ1-3; no reliable D call. Per germline, CDR1 SEHNR and CDR2 FQNEAQ (reference sequence). The CDR3 loop spans 14 amino acids. V gave up 5 bases and J gave up 2 bases, with 10 bases separating them. CDR3 sequence (DNA): TGTGCCAGCAGCACCTCCAGCGCTGGAAACACCATATATTTT. Residues: CASSTSSAGNTIYF. Looking up the rest from reference TRBV7-9 and TRBJ1-3 gives the full variable domain: DTGVSQNPRHKITKRGQNVTFRCDPISEHNRLYWYRQTLGQGPEFLTYFQNEAQLEKSRLLSDRFSAERPKGSFSTLEIQRTEQGDSAMYLCASSTSSAGNTIYFGEGSWLTVV.

This clone has only a few counts. The chain carries TRBV4-2 and TRBJ2-1; 9 bases align to TRBD2. J lost 4 bases, V lost 1 base, and 5 bases had no gene match. Looked up from germline, CDR1 is LGHNA and CDR2 is YNFKEQ. The CDR3 loop spans 16 amino acids. CDR3 nucleotide sequence: TGTGCCAGCAGCCAAGCGGCGGGGGGGCCTTACAATGAGCAGTTCTTC. Its protein product is CASSQAAGGPYNEQFF.

This chain connects TRBV9 to TRBJ1-1, with no clear D. Trimming shortened V by 4 bases and J by 11 bases, and 9 bases separated the two germline ends. The CDR3 is 10 residues long. Germline assignment: CDR1 SGDLS and CDR2 YYNGEE. The chain's CDR3 is CASSPRHAFF. As DNA, the CDR3 is TGTGCCAGCAGCCCCCGACACGCTTTCTTT.

V usage is TRBV19 and J usage is TRBJ2-1, with TRBD1 matching 7 bases. Germline loops: CDR1 LNHDA, CDR2 SQIVND (reference sequence). V lost 3 bases, J lost 2 bases, and 4 bases stayed unmatched. CDR3 length: 15 residues. The CDR3 region is CASSMGQPTYNEQFF. DNA of the CDR3: TGTGCCAGTAGTATGGGACAGCCGACCTACAATGAGCAGTTCTTC.

This clone has just one count. At one of its ends the junction is not consistent with the germline gene, which may arise from a read error. The V and J genes are TRBV28 and TRBJ2-1; D ambiguous. Germline CDR1 MDHEN, CDR2 SYDVKM. The CDR3 consists of 13 residues. In DNA, the CDR3 is TGTGCCAGCAGATCATACTCCGACAATGAGCAGTTCTTC. Translation gives CASRSYSDNEQFF.

About this clone itself: Distinct nucleotide sequences in the sample also encode this CDR3. The chain combines TRBV7-2 with TRBJ2-5; no reliable D call. CDR3 length: 12 amino acids. With 0 bases removed from V and 4 bases from J, the gap between germline ends came to 3 bases. Germline loops: CDR1 SGHTA, CDR2 FQGNSA. CDR3 region: CASSLARETQYF. DNA of the CDR3: TGTGCCAGCAGCTTAGCGCGAGAGACCCAGTACTTC.

This clone showed up just once. V and J are TRBV7-2 and TRBJ2-5, with TRBD1 as a possible D gene (6 bases). The CDR3 totals 15 residues. The ends were cut back, 1 base at V and 2 bases at J, with 11 bases in the middle. Germline V gene sequence: CDR1 SGHTA, CDR2 FQGNSA. The CDR3 sequence is CASSLGGQRQETQYF. The CDR3 coding sequence is TGTGCCAGCAGCTTAGGAGGACAGCGACAAGAGACCCAGTACTTC.

The CDR3 protein is CASSLDPRTGGNTEAFF. The CDR3 region has the DNA TGTGCCAGCAGCTTAGATCCCAGGACAGGCGGGAACACTGAAGCTTTCTTT. The gene calls are TRBV11-2 and TRBJ1-1; 7 bases fit TRBD1. V gave up 0 bases and J gave up 1 base; unmatched junction bases: 8. The V gene's germline CDR1 is SGHAT and CDR2 FQNNGV. This CDR3 has 17 residues.

The chain links TRBV7-9 to TRBJ1-4, with a possible D match to TRBD1 (6 bases). CDR3 length: 15 amino acids. The germline V and J ends were trimmed by 5 bases and 0 bases, with 10 bases remaining between them. Germline V gene sequence: CDR1 SEHNR, CDR2 FQNEAQ (reference sequence). This chain's CDR3 is CASSENRATNEKLFF. The CDR3 DNA reads as TGTGCCAGCAGCGAAAACAGGGCAACTAATGAAAAACTGTTTTTT.

The chain carries TRBV15 and TRBJ2-3; 8 bases are a match to TRBD1. This CDR3 spans 15 amino acids. Germline loops: CDR1 LNHNV, CDR2 YYDKDF (reference sequence). Losses at the gene ends were 3 bases for V and 6 bases for J; bases not matched to a gene: 8. As DNA, the CDR3 is TGTGCCACCAGCAGGTCACCGACAGGGGTTGATACGCAGTATTTT. Protein: CATSRSPTGVDTQYF.

This clone was detected a few times. The chain carries TRBV16 and TRBJ1-4; the D gene is possibly TRBD1 (6 bases). CDR1 KGHSY and CDR2 FQNENV come from the germline V gene. V gave up 6 bases and J gave up 8 bases, with 19 bases separating them. The CDR3 has 15 amino acids. CDR3 bases: TGTGCCAGCAGAGACCAGGGGAAGGTGCAAGAAAAACTGTTTTTT. It codes for CASRDQGKVQEKLFF.

V gene TRBV6-1 combines with J gene TRBJ2-2; D ambiguous. Trimming shortened V by 3 bases and J by 6 bases, and 8 bases separated the two germline ends. This CDR3 is 13 amino acids long. Germline assignment: CDR1 MNHNS and CDR2 SASEGT. CDR3 nucleotide sequence: TGTGCCAGCAGTGACCCTCTCTCCGGGGAGCTGTTTTTT. Translation: CASSDPLSGELFF.